The 26 T cell receptor beta chains below come from one sample, sequenced in a study of blood T cell repertoires in COVID-19. Using immunoSEQ multiplex PCR, the repertoire was profiled, and TCRdb retains in-frame clones only, with some absent. Altogether hundreds of thousands of clones are present, around 88% being singletons, with the ten largest covering about 6.1%. The sample taken for sequencing was PBMCs or T cells enriched from blood (not recorded which). All receptors derive from a woman between 40 and 55 years old who had recovered from COVID-19.

This clone is a singleton in its sample. The chain is built from TRBV2 and TRBJ2-7; tentatively, D is TRBD2 (6 bases). CDR3 length: 14 residues. The ends were cut back, 7 bases at V and 0 bases at J, with 13 bases in the middle. The germline gives CDR1 SNHLY, CDR2 FYNNEI. Written as DNA, the CDR3 is TGTGCCAGCATGATGCGGGGAACCTCCTACGAGCAGTACTTC. This gives the protein CASMMRGTSYEQYF. Variable domain in full (rest from reference TRBV2 and TRBJ2-7): EPEVTQTPSHQVTQMGQEVILRCVPISNHLYFYWYRQILGQKVEFLVSFYNNEISEKSEIFDDQFSVERPDGSNFTLKIRSTKLEDSAMYFCASMMRGTSYEQYFGPGTRLTVT.

The rearrangement joins TRBV15 to TRBJ1-2; a possible D gene is TRBD1 (5 bases). The ends were cut back, 0 bases at V and 8 bases at J, with 16 bases in the middle. Looked up from germline, CDR1 is LNHNV and CDR2 is YYDKDF (reference sequence). The CDR3 loop spans 15 amino acids. In DNA, the CDR3 is TGTGCCACCAGCAGAGACTCCCTCGGGGGAAGCGGCTACACCTTC. Amino acid sequence: CATSRDSLGGSGYTF.

The V gene is TRBV19, the J gene TRBJ2-7, with TRBD1 matching 9 bases. Trimming at V came to 4 bases and at J to 1 base, leaving 5 bases not matched to a gene. Per the germline V gene, CDR1 is LNHDA and CDR2 is SQIVND (reference sequence). CDR3 length: 15 residues. CDR3 sequence reads: CASSTAGTGSYEQYF. The DNA for the CDR3 is TGTGCCAGTAGTACGGCCGGGACAGGGTCCTACGAGCAGTACTTC.

This chain joins TRBV7-3 and TRBJ2-2, with 10 positions matching TRBD1. CDR1 is SGHTA and CDR2 is FQGTGA in the germline V gene. The CDR3 loop spans 16 amino acids. J was trimmed by 5 bases and V by 5 bases; bases with no gene match: 8. CDR3 in DNA: TGTGCCAGCAGCGCGAGACAGGGGGCGTCGACCGGGGAGCTGTTTTTT. It is translated as CASSARQGASTGELFF.

The V gene is TRBV3-1 (or the pseudogene TRBV3-2), the J gene TRBJ2-5, with D possibly being TRBD2 (5 bases). The CDR3 is 12 residues long. Per germline, CDR1 LGHDT and CDR2 YNNKEL (reference sequence). V gave up 8 bases and J gave up 7 bases, with 14 bases separating them. CDR3 region: CASGSRVGTQYF. The DNA of the CDR3 is TGTGCCAGCGGGAGTCGGGTCGGGACCCAGTACTTC.

This clone was recorded only once. The V and J genes are TRBV7-2 and TRBJ1-2; D is undetermined. The germline V and J ends were trimmed by 1 base and 4 bases, with 10 bases remaining between them. This CDR3 has 14 residues. CDR1 is SGHTA and CDR2 is FQGNSA in the germline V gene. CDR3 protein: CASSLGRQTYGYTF. Here the CDR3 DNA reads TGTGCCAGCAGCTTAGGGCGGCAGACCTATGGCTACACCTTC.

V and J are TRBV10-3 and TRBJ2-7, with 10 nucleotides matching TRBD1. Trimming cost V 4 bases and J 3 bases; bases outside gene matches: 6. CDR1 is ENHRY and CDR2 is SYGVKD in the germline V gene. This CDR3 region has 15 residues. The CDR3: CAISAGQGVNYEQYF. In DNA form, the CDR3 reads TGTGCCATCAGTGCCGGACAGGGGGTAAACTACGAGCAGTACTTC.

This chain links TRBV28 with TRBJ2-6, with unresolved D. Germline V gene sequence: CDR1 MDHEN, CDR2 SYDVKM. The CDR3 sequence is 15 residues long. V was clipped by 7 bases and J by 4 bases, with 14 bases between them. This CDR3 reads CASNPSGSGANVLTF. CDR3 coding DNA: TGTGCCAGCAATCCATCAGGCTCAGGGGCCAACGTCCTGACTTTC.

This clone showed up just a few times. The V call is TRBV7-2, the J call TRBJ2-3; D might be TRBD1 (6 bases). V lost 0 bases to trimming and J lost 9 bases, with 19 bases between them. Germline V gene lookup returns CDR1 SGHTA and CDR2 FQGNSA. The CDR3 is 16 residues long. This chain's CDR3 is CASSLAQGQVSGTQYF. CDR3 sequence (DNA): TGTGCCAGCAGCTTAGCCCAGGGGCAGGTTTCTGGGACGCAGTATTTT.

V is TRBV10-3 and J is TRBJ2-7; 10 bases match TRBD2. This CDR3 is built from 15 residues. V lost 0 bases, J lost 7 bases, and 6 bases stayed unmatched. Germline CDR1 ENHRY, CDR2 SYGVKD. This CDR3 reads CAISESVAGGGEQYF. The CDR3 nucleotides read TGTGCCATCAGTGAGTCAGTAGCGGGAGGAGGAGAGCAGTACTTC.

The genes are TRBV29-1 and TRBJ2-7; 7 positions match TRBD1. The germline V gene encodes CDR1 SQVTM and CDR2 ANQGSEA. This CDR3 contains 13 residues. V dropped 5 bases and J dropped 2; count of bases not matched to a gene: 6. CDR3 amino acids: CSVKGQLTYEQYF. The DNA for the CDR3 is TGCAGCGTTAAGGGACAGCTAACCTACGAGCAGTACTTC.

The chain couples TRBV4-1 to TRBJ1-5; no reliable D call. Germline-derived CDR1 and CDR2 are MGHRA and YSYEKL. V lost 1 base, J lost 4 bases, and 11 bases lay in between. This CDR3 comprises 15 residues. The CDR3 loop is CASSQGLQLNQPQHF. The CDR3 nucleotides are TGCGCCAGCAGCCAAGGCCTGCAGTTAAATCAGCCCCAGCATTTT.

The V gene is TRBV30, the J gene TRBJ1-1; D is possibly TRBD1 (5 bases). Trimming took 0 bases from V and 1 from J, leaving 15 bases between them. Germline-derived CDR1 and CDR2 are GTSNPN and SVGIG (reference sequence). The CDR3 sequence is 16 residues long. The CDR3 sequence: CAWSVPGGRGNTEAFF. DNA for the CDR3: TGTGCCTGGAGTGTACCCGGGGGACGGGGGAACACTGAAGCTTTCTTT.

As regards this clone: Germline is not matched at one junction end, which may reflect a read error. The chain recombines TRBV5-4 with TRBJ2-1, with 7 bases identical to TRBD2. Germline V CDR1 and CDR2: SGHNT, YYREEE (reference sequence). The CDR3 covers 12 residues. For the CDR3, the DNA is TGTGCCAGCAGCCCCGTTCTAGCGGATCTGGTCTTC. Protein: CASSPVLADLVF.

The J gene is TRBJ2-5, the V gene TRBV18, with 7 bases fitting TRBD1. There are 13 residues in the CDR3. With V trimmed by 3 bases and J by 7 bases, 5 bases remained unmatched. Germline CDR1 reads KGHSH; CDR2 reads LQKENI. This CDR3 is CASSPDRSGTQYF. As DNA, the CDR3 is TGTGCCAGCTCACCGGACAGGAGTGGGACCCAGTACTTC.

The V gene is TRBV19, the J gene TRBJ2-2; TRBD1 matches 11 bases. Unmatched junction bases numbered 7, after V lost 9 bases and J lost 7 bases. This CDR3 is built from 14 residues. Germline values: CDR1 LNHDA, CDR2 SQIVND (reference sequence). The CDR3 nucleotides are TGTGCCAGCACCGGACAGGGGGCAGACGGGGAGCTGTTTTTT. Translation: CASTGQGADGELFF.

This clone was seen only once. The CDR3, as DNA: TGTGCCAGTAGTGGGGGGACCCTCTTGGCAGCCTATGGCTACACCTTC. Its protein is CASSGGTLLAAYGYTF. The J gene is TRBJ1-2, the V gene TRBV19, with D possibly TRBD1 on 5 matching bases. CDR3 length: 16 amino acids. Germline V lookup: CDR1 LNHDA, CDR2 SQIVND (reference sequence). V was shortened by 5 bases and J by 4 bases, with 20 bases between the two germline ends.

The chain couples TRBV7-8 to TRBJ2-1, with 8 nucleotides matching TRBD1. Germline CDR1 SGHVS, CDR2 FQNEAQ. V dropped 5 bases and J dropped 3; count of bases not matched to a gene: 6. The CDR3 has 15 residues. The CDR3 DNA reads TGTGCCAGCAGCCGAGACAGGGGCGGCTACAATGAGCAGTTCTTC. It translates to CASSRDRGGYNEQFF.

The chain joins TRBV19 to TRBJ2-7; a weak D match, TRBD1 (5 bases). Trimming removed 6 bases from V and 2 bases from J, with 14 bases in between. Per the germline V gene, CDR1 is LNHDA and CDR2 is SQIVND (reference sequence). The CDR3 runs 14 residues. The CDR3 sequence is CASSPTGLAYEQYF. In nucleotides, the CDR3 is TGTGCCAGTAGCCCTACAGGTTTGGCCTACGAGCAGTACTTC. The full variable domain, in which reference TRBV19 and TRBJ2-7 provide the parts outside the CDR3, is DGGITQSPKYLFRKEGQNVTLSCEQNLNHDAMYWYRQDPGQGLRLIYYSQIVNDFQKGDIAEGYSVSREKKESFPLTVTSAQKNPTAFYLCASSPTGLAYEQYFGPGTRLTVT.

J is TRBJ2-7 and V is TRBV2; a weak D match, TRBD1 (5 bases). The CDR3 runs 14 residues. Germline CDR1 SNHLY, CDR2 FYNNEI. The ends were cut back, 8 bases at V and 3 bases at J, with 17 bases in the middle. The CDR3 bases are TGTGCCAGCCGAGTTACTTGGACAAACTACGAGCAGTACTTC. Translated: CASRVTWTNYEQYF.

The V and J genes are TRBV4-3 and TRBJ1-1; possible D gene TRBD1, 5 bases. The germline V gene encodes CDR1 LGHNA and CDR2 YSLEER. V was trimmed by 4 bases and J by 3 bases, leaving 12 bases between them. The CDR3 has 14 residues. CDR3 amino acids: CASSPAGGDTEAFF. DNA for the CDR3: TGCGCCAGCAGCCCCGCGGGGGGGGACACTGAAGCTTTCTTT.

This clone was seen a few times. V usage is TRBV21-1 and J usage is TRBJ2-3; the table's TRBD2 call for D was not verified on the DNA. TRBV21-1 is a known pseudogene. This CDR3 has 16 amino acids. The CDR3 loop is CASSKEAREREDTQYF. The CDR3 region has the DNA TGTGCCAGCAGCAAAGAGGCGCGGGAGAGGGAAGATACGCAGTATTTT.

This chain links TRBV6-5 with TRBJ1-2, with 7 nucleotides matching TRBD1. V gave up 8 bases and J gave up 4 bases; unmatched junction bases: 7. Per germline, CDR1 MNHEY and CDR2 SVGAGI. CDR3 length equals 13 residues. CDR3 region: CASGQAQAYGYTF. CDR3 DNA: TGTGCCAGCGGACAGGCTCAGGCCTATGGCTACACCTTC.

The chain combines TRBV28 with TRBJ1-4; 7 bases map to TRBD1. The CDR3 has 15 residues. V lost 1 base and J lost 8; bases outside the gene matches: 7. The germline gives CDR1 MDHEN, CDR2 SYDVKM. The CDR3 loop is CASSLYGTEEEKLFF. In DNA, the CDR3 is TGTGCCAGCAGTTTATATGGGACAGAGGAAGAAAAACTGTTTTTT.

This clone showed up just a few times. The chain links TRBV6-2 or TRBV6-3 to TRBJ2-3, with 12 bases aligning to TRBD2. The CDR3 has 15 amino acids. Losses at the gene ends were 7 bases for V and 4 bases for J; bases not matched to a gene: 6. Germline V lookup: CDR1 MNHEY, CDR2 SVGEGT. The CDR3 DNA is TGTGCCAGCACCCCCCTAGCGGGAGGGGCAGATACGCAGTATTTT. This codes for CASTPLAGGADTQYF.

The genes are TRBV3-1 (or the pseudogene TRBV3-2) and TRBJ2-7; perhaps TRBD2 as D (5 bases). V shed 10 bases and J shed 5 bases, with 12 bases lying between them. This CDR3 has 11 residues. Germline V lookup: CDR1 LGHDT, CDR2 YNNKEL (reference sequence). The CDR3 region has the DNA TGTGCCACGGAAGGAGGTAACGAGCAGTACTTC. Protein sequence: CATEGGNEQYF.